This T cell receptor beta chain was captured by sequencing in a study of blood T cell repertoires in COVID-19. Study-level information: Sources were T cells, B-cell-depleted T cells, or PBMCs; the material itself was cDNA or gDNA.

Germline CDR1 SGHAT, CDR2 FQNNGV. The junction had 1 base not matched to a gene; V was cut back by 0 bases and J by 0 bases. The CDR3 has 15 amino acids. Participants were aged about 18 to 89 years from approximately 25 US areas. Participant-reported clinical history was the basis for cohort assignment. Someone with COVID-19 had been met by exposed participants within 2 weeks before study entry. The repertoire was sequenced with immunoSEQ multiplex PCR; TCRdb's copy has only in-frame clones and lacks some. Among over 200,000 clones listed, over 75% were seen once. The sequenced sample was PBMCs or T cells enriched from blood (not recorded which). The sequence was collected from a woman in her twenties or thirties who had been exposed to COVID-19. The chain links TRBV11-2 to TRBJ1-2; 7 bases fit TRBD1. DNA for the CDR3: TGTGCCAGCAGCTTAGAGGGGACAGCTAACTATGGCTACACCTTC. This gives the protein CASSLEGTANYGYTF.